This T cell receptor (beta chain) came from a study of OX40 agonist ivuxolimab in advanced cancers. Study-level findings and limits: Expanded clones tended on average to be more numerous among CD8+ T cells than CD4+. In the 0.1 to 3.0 mg/kg range, CD4+ and CD8+ blood T cells had expanded clonally by week 6.

As concerns this clone: Its antigen is currently unknown.

Trimming removed 4 bases from V and 7 bases from J, with 20 bases in between. Germline V CDR1 and CDR2: LNHDA, SQIVND (reference sequence). CDR3 length equals 15 residues. Data came from immunoSEQ multiplex PCR; TCRdb stores just in-frame clones and leaves some out. The sample carries 83,000 or so clones, about 81% recorded once. A history of autoimmune disease or systemic immunosuppression excluded patients. The sequencing used CD4+ or CD8+ T cells sorted from blood, collected in a trial of the OX40 agonist ivuxolimab. The chain recombines TRBV19 with TRBJ2-7; D possibly matches TRBD1 or TRBD2 (5 bases each). The sequence was collected from an adult with an advanced solid tumor such as melanoma, head and neck, liver or kidney cancer. The CDR3, as DNA: TGTGCCAGTAGTAACCGGGACCGCTCTGTTGGGGAGCAGTACTTC. Its protein is CASSNRDRSVGEQYF. Combining the CDR3 with reference TRBV19 and TRBJ2-7 gives the whole variable domain DGGITQSPKYLFRKEGQNVTLSCEQNLNHDAMYWYRQDPGQGLRLIYYSQIVNDFQKGDIAEGYSVSREKKESFPLTVTSAQKNPTAFYLCASSNRDRSVGEQYFGPGTRLTVT.